The 32 T cell receptor beta chains listed next were all sequenced from one sample in a study of identical twins. A single record per CDR3 protein comes from TCRdb applying MiXCR to the 5' RACE reads. The sample gives hundreds of thousands of distinct CDR3 sequences, 15% to 20% of which show up once; approximately 14% is in the top ten. These records were also assigned to another study, of T cells expressing NK-cell markers.

Sequencing was carried out using PBMCs. The receptors were gathered from a woman between 18 and 29 years old in good health.

V gene TRBV29-1 combines with J gene TRBJ2-5; 8 positions match TRBD2. CDR1 and CDR2 (germline): SQVTM, ANQGSEA. V gave up 2 bases and J gave up 7 bases; unmatched junction bases: 12. This CDR3 has 15 residues. CDR3 residues: CSVEQEKTSAVTQYF. For the CDR3, the DNA is TGCAGCGTTGAACAGGAGAAGACTAGCGCGGTGACCCAGTACTTC. Complete variable domain (other parts from reference TRBV29-1 and TRBJ2-5): SAVISQKPSRDICQRGTSLTIQCQVDSQVTMMFWYRQQPGQSLTLIATANQGSEATYESGFVIDKFPISRPNLTFSTLTVSNMSPEDSSIYLCSVEQEKTSAVTQYFGPGTRLLVL.

The sample holds a few counts of this clonotype. This rearrangement joins TRBV20-1 to TRBJ2-7; D is unresolved. This CDR3 has 11 residues. Germline lookup yields CDR1 DFQATT and CDR2 SNEGSKA (reference sequence). V gave up 7 bases and J gave up 2 bases, with 9 bases separating them. The CDR3 coding sequence is TGCAGTGTTAAAACTACCTACGAGCAGTACTTC. Translated: CSVKTTYEQYF.

This clonotype has only a few counts. The chain has TRBV24-1 and TRBJ2-1; a possible D gene is TRBD2 (5 bases). From germline, CDR1 is KGHDR and CDR2 SFDVKD. V gave up 4 bases and J gave up 0 bases, with 12 bases separating them. CDR3 length: 16 residues. The CDR3 DNA reads TGTGCCACCAGTGAATCGGGGAAGGGCTCCTACAATGAGCAGTTCTTC. This sequence encodes CATSESGKGSYNEQFF.

This clonotype was seen a few times. The chain combines TRBV7-2 with TRBJ1-5, with D maybe TRBD1 (6 bases). Germline lookup yields CDR1 SGHTA and CDR2 FQGNSA. V was pared by 4 bases and J by 16 bases, with 17 bases between. The CDR3 totals 12 residues. The CDR3 nucleotides are TGTGCCAGCAGCTCCTCGCGACAGGTGCAACATTTT. Its translation: CASSSSRQVQHF. Based on the CDR3 plus reference TRBV7-2 and TRBJ1-5, the full variable domain is GAGVSQSPSNKVTEKGKDVELRCDPISGHTALYWYRQSLGQGLEFLIYFQGNSAPDKSGLPSDRFSAERTGGSVSTLTIQRTQQEDSAVYLCASSSSRQVQHFGDGTRLSIL.

This clonotype was observed a handful of times. The CDR3 loop is CASSQTSEPYNEQFF. The CDR3 coding sequence is TGTGCCAGCAGCCAGACTAGCGAGCCCTACAATGAGCAGTTCTTC. The V and J genes are TRBV11-2 and TRBJ2-1; 8 positions match TRBD2. Unmatched junction bases numbered 5, after V lost 5 bases and J lost 2 bases. Per germline, CDR1 SGHAT and CDR2 FQNNGV. There are 15 residues in the CDR3.

In its sample, this clonotype was seen many times. The chain couples TRBV7-9 to TRBJ1-5; the D gene is possibly TRBD1 (5 bases). The CDR3 is 14 residues long. V lost 5 bases to trimming and J lost 0 bases, with 8 bases between them. Germline lookup yields CDR1 SEHNR and CDR2 FQNEAQ (reference sequence). For the CDR3, the DNA is TGTGCCAGCAGCCGCGACAGTAGCAATCAGCCCCAGCATTTT. Protein: CASSRDSSNQPQHF.

The sample holds a few counts of this clonotype. This chain joins TRBV25-1 and TRBJ2-2; 9 positions match TRBD1. CDR1 is MGHDK and CDR2 is SYGVNS in the germline V gene. V shed 4 bases, J shed 3 bases, and the junction held 6 bases outside the gene matches. The CDR3 has 16 amino acids. The CDR3 coding sequence is TGTGCCAGCAGTGCATCCGGGACAGGGCACACCGGGGAGCTGTTTTTT. It codes for CASSASGTGHTGELFF.

This clonotype has only a few counts. This sequence joins TRBV5-1 and TRBJ1-1; a weak D match, TRBD1 (5 bases). V was cut by 2 bases and J by 6 bases, with 17 bases left in between. Germline CDR1 reads SGHRS; CDR2 reads YFSETQ. The CDR3 is 15 residues long. The CDR3 sequence is CASSLGAGMVPEAFF. CDR3 nucleotide sequence: TGCGCCAGCAGCTTAGGTGCAGGGATGGTACCTGAAGCTTTCTTT. The full variable domain, rest sourced from reference TRBV5-1 and TRBJ1-1, is KAGVTQTPRYLIKTRGQQVTLSCSPISGHRSVSWYQQTPGQGLQFLFEYFSETQRNKGNFPGRFSGRQFSNSRSEMNVSTLELGDSALYLCASSLGAGMVPEAFFGQGTRLTVV.

The gene calls are TRBV10-3 and TRBJ2-2; 12 bases are a match to TRBD2. With V trimmed by 6 bases and J by 7 bases, 6 bases remained unmatched. The CDR3 loop spans 15 amino acids. Germline V CDR1 and CDR2: ENHRY, SYGVKD. The CDR3 region has the DNA TGTGCCATCAGGACGACTAGCGGGGGTCGCGGGGAGCTGTTTTTT. This sequence encodes CAIRTTSGGRGELFF.

The chain employs TRBV27 and TRBJ2-7, with 9 bases that match TRBD2. V shed 3 bases and J 4 bases; nucleotides not matched to a gene: 10. Germline CDR1 reads MNHEY; CDR2 reads SMNVEV (reference sequence). This CDR3 has 16 amino acids. The DNA of the CDR3 is TGTGCCAGCAGTTTTCCCCTAGCGGGAAGTAGTTACGAGCAGTACTTC. This sequence encodes CASSFPLAGSSYEQYF.

This sequence joins TRBV9 and TRBJ2-3; D gene ambiguous. Trimming took off 0 bases at V and 4 bases at J, with 3 bases between the two ends. The germline gives CDR1 SGDLS, CDR2 YYNGEE. The CDR3 runs 12 residues. CDR3 region: CASSVASDTQYF. The CDR3 nucleotides are TGTGCCAGCAGCGTAGCCTCAGATACGCAGTATTTT.

The chain has TRBV5-1 and TRBJ1-1; 7 nucleotides agree with TRBD1. The CDR3 extends over 14 amino acids. V was clipped by 4 bases and J by 4 bases; unmatched bases: 7. CDR1 SGHRS and CDR2 YFSETQ come from the germline V gene. The CDR3 here is CASSLDRAPTEAFF. CDR3 coding DNA: TGCGCCAGCAGCCTTGACAGGGCGCCCACTGAAGCTTTCTTT.

Ten or more counts support this clonotype. V is TRBV5-4 and J is TRBJ2-7, with D perhaps TRBD1 or TRBD2 (6 bases each). Trimming left V 2 bases short and J 0 bases short, with 12 bases between. CDR1 SGHNT and CDR2 YYREEE come from the germline V gene (reference sequence). CDR3 length equals 15 residues. In DNA form, the CDR3 reads TGTGCCAGCAGCTTTGAGGGGGGCGCCTCCTACGAGCAGTACTTC. This sequence encodes CASSFEGGASYEQYF.

The chain carries TRBV29-1 and TRBJ1-1, with TRBD1 matching 8 bases. The CDR3 is 10 amino acids. V shed 6 bases, J shed 7 bases, and the junction held 1 base outside the gene matches. Germline CDR1 SQVTM, CDR2 ANQGSEA. The CDR3 coding sequence is TGCAGCGTGACAGGGGATGAAGCTTTCTTT. This encodes CSVTGDEAFF.

The chain links TRBV20-1 to TRBJ2-3; D possibly corresponds to TRBD2 (7 bases). CDR1 DFQATT and CDR2 SNEGSKA come from the germline V gene (reference sequence). CDR3 length equals 13 residues. V lost 7 bases to trimming and J lost 2 bases, with 13 bases between them. The CDR3 DNA reads as TGCAGTGGAGGGGGAGGGTACACAGATACGCAGTATTTT. Encoded protein: CSGGGGYTDTQYF.

In its sample, this clonotype was seen a few times. The chain recombines TRBV7-9 with TRBJ1-6; D not certain. This CDR3 comprises 14 residues. The V gene's germline CDR1 is SEHNR and CDR2 FQNEAQ (reference sequence). Deletions cut 3 bases from V and 4 bases from J, with 7 bases between. CDR3 DNA sequence: TGTGCCAGCAGCTTTGACGGGTATAATTCACCCCTCCACTTT. Translation gives CASSFDGYNSPLHF. Supplemented by reference TRBV7-9 and TRBJ1-6, the full variable domain reads DTGVSQNPRHKITKRGQNVTFRCDPISEHNRLYWYRQTLGQGPEFLTYFQNEAQLEKSRLLSDRFSAERPKGSFSTLEIQRTEQGDSAMYLCASSFDGYNSPLHFGNGTRLTVT.

The chain couples TRBV20-1 to TRBJ2-7; D unclear. The germline V gene encodes CDR1 DFQATT and CDR2 SNEGSKA (reference sequence). V dropped 1 base and J dropped 5 bases, with 15 bases sitting between them. There are 14 residues in the CDR3. The CDR3 loop reads CSARAAGVIDEQYF. Here the CDR3 DNA reads TGCAGTGCTAGAGCGGCAGGAGTAATCGACGAGCAGTACTTC.

CDR3 loop: CAWTQGAIEAFF. The CDR3, as DNA: TGTGCCTGGACGCAGGGGGCGATTGAAGCTTTCTTT. This chain connects TRBV30 to TRBJ1-1; 8 nucleotides agree with TRBD1. V lost 4 bases, J lost 7 bases, and 5 bases stayed unmatched. The CDR3 contains 12 residues. Germline V CDR1 and CDR2: GTSNPN, SVGIG (reference sequence).

This clonotype has more than one count but fewer than ten. The chain uses TRBV20-1 and TRBJ2-2, with a weak D call TRBD2 (6 bases). The CDR3 runs 15 residues. Germline V CDR1 and CDR2: DFQATT, SNEGSKA (reference sequence). V lost 1 base and J 5 bases, leaving 14 bases between the germline ends. The CDR3, as DNA: TGCAGTGCTAGAGGGTCGGGGCGGGGAACCGGGGAGCTGTTTTTT. Residues: CSARGSGRGTGELFF.

V and J are TRBV11-2 and TRBJ2-1; 9 bases fit TRBD1. Looked up from germline, CDR1 is SGHAT and CDR2 is FQNNGV. CDR3 length: 14 amino acids. After removal of 3 bases from V and 7 bases from J, the junction contained 4 bases not matched to a gene. The CDR3 DNA reads as TGTGCCAGCAGCTTCTGGACAGGGGAGAATGAGCAGTTCTTC. Residues: CASSFWTGENEQFF.

This clonotype has at least ten counts. The CDR3 loop reads CASRAYWTGDDGYTF. CDR3 DNA: TGTGCCAGCAGAGCCTATTGGACAGGGGATGATGGCTACACCTTC. The chain has TRBV25-1 and TRBJ1-2, with 9 bases that match TRBD1. Germline CDR1 MGHDK, CDR2 SYGVNS. J lost 6 bases, V lost 6 bases, and 11 bases had no gene match. This CDR3 contains 15 residues.

The V gene is TRBV2, the J gene TRBJ2-1, with 15 bases fitting TRBD2. V lost 4 bases to trimming and J lost 9 bases; unmatched junction nucleotides: 7. This CDR3 contains 16 residues. The germline gives CDR1 SNHLY, CDR2 FYNNEI. The CDR3 DNA reads as TGTGCCAGCAGTGCCCCCCCGGGACTAGCGGGAGGTGAGCAGTTCTTC. Its protein product is CASSAPPGLAGGEQFF.

Only a few counts were recorded for this clonotype. The chain couples TRBV2 to TRBJ1-5, with D possibly being TRBD1 (5 bases). Trimming removed 9 bases at V and 6 bases at J, with 12 bases between. The CDR3 is 12 amino acids. Germline loops: CDR1 SNHLY, CDR2 FYNNEI. CDR3 coding DNA: TGTGCCAGGAAGGAGGGGAGTCAGCCCCAGCATTTT. As protein: CARKEGSQPQHF.

The gene calls are TRBV7-2 and TRBJ2-2, with D hard to call. Germline V gives CDR1 SGHTA, CDR2 FQGNSA. This CDR3 has 13 residues. V was pared by 5 bases and J by 6 bases, with 10 bases between. CDR3 protein: CASSNVRAGELFF. The CDR3 DNA follows: TGTGCCAGCAGCAATGTACGCGCCGGGGAGCTGTTTTTT.

The genes are TRBV29-1 and TRBJ2-1; 7 bases align to TRBD2. The CDR3 totals 13 residues. Germline CDR1 is SQVTM and CDR2 is ANQGSEA. Germline trimming cut 4 bases from V and 8 bases from J; bases unmatched to any gene: 8. CDR3 sequence reads: CSVATALADEQFF. Here the CDR3 DNA reads TGCAGCGTTGCTACAGCGCTAGCGGATGAGCAGTTCTTC.

This clonotype was picked up a small number of times. The rearrangement joins TRBV7-8 to TRBJ2-5; D possibly corresponds to TRBD2 (6 bases). Germline CDR1 SGHVS, CDR2 FQNEAQ. V lost 4 bases to trimming and J lost 1 base, with 22 bases between them. This CDR3 comprises 18 residues. The CDR3: CASSSETRGVYLQETQYF. In DNA form, the CDR3 reads TGTGCCAGCAGCTCCGAAACTCGCGGGGTTTACCTCCAAGAGACCCAGTACTTC. Filled out from reference TRBV7-8 and TRBJ2-5, the complete variable domain reads GAGVSQSPRYKVAKRGQDVALRCDPISGHVSLFWYQQALGQGPEFLTYFQNEAQLDKSGLPSDRFFAERPEGSVSTLKIQRTQQEDSAVYLCASSSETRGVYLQETQYFGPGTRLLVL.

The genes are TRBV7-8 and TRBJ2-6, with D possibly being TRBD1 (6 bases). CDR3 length equals 16 residues. V lost 5 bases and J lost 0, with 11 bases in between. CDR1 and CDR2 from the germline V gene are SGHVS and FQNEAQ. The CDR3 DNA is TGTGCCAGCAGCCGCAGGGGCCACTCTGGGGCCAACGTCCTGACTTTC. This sequence encodes CASSRRGHSGANVLTF.

This chain joins TRBV6-2 or TRBV6-3 and TRBJ2-1; TRBD1 matches at 9 bases. Germline V gives CDR1 MNHEY, CDR2 SVGEGT. The CDR3 length is 12 residues. CDR3 DNA sequence: TGTGCGGTCTTACCGGACAGGGGAAAGCAGTTCTTC. As protein: CAVLPDRGKQFF.

This clonotype appeared once. The rearrangement uses TRBV7-9 and TRBJ2-7; TRBD1 matches at 9 bases. Losses at the gene ends were 1 base for V and 5 bases for J; bases not matched to a gene: 6. CDR1 and CDR2 from the germline V gene are SEHNR and FQNEAQ (reference sequence). The CDR3 sequence is 15 residues long. CDR3 coding DNA: TGTGCCAGCAGCTTAGACGTGGGACAGGGAGACGAGCAGTACTTC. Translated, it gives CASSLDVGQGDEQYF.

This clonotype has a handful of counts. This chain connects TRBV6-2 or TRBV6-3 to TRBJ2-1; 7 bases map to TRBD2. The germline V gene encodes CDR1 MNHEY and CDR2 SVGEGT. Losses at the gene ends were 7 bases for V and 4 bases for J; bases not matched to a gene: 10. This CDR3 spans 15 amino acids. The DNA for the CDR3 is TGTGCCAGCAACGGGCATGCGGGAGTATACAATGAGCAGTTCTTC. Amino acid sequence: CASNGHAGVYNEQFF.

This clonotype came up a few times. The chain recombines TRBV6-5 with TRBJ2-7; D ambiguous. This CDR3 is 13 amino acids long. CDR1 is MNHEY, CDR2 SVGAGI, per germline. With 0 bases removed from V and 5 bases from J, the gap between germline ends came to 8 bases. The CDR3 DNA is TGTGCCAGCAGTTACTCTCCCGTTCACGAGCAGTACTTC. Translated, it gives CASSYSPVHEQYF.

The gene calls are TRBV7-9 and TRBJ2-2; TRBD2 might be the D (6 bases). In germline, CDR1 is SEHNR, CDR2 FQNEAQ (reference sequence). Trimming took 8 bases from V and 6 from J, leaving 25 bases between them. CDR3 length: 17 amino acids. DNA of the CDR3: TGTGCCAGCCAACCCCCTCGGGCGGGGCCGCAAGCCGGGGAGCTGTTTTTT. Its translation is CASQPPRAGPQAGELFF. Drawing the rest from reference TRBV7-9 and TRBJ2-2, the complete variable domain is DTGVSQNPRHKITKRGQNVTFRCDPISEHNRLYWYRQTLGQGPEFLTYFQNEAQLEKSRLLSDRFSAERPKGSFSTLEIQRTEQGDSAMYLCASQPPRAGPQAGELFFGEGSRLTVL.